These 32 T cell receptor beta chains were sequenced from one sample in a study of T cell responses to AZD1222 COVID-19 vaccine listed by TCRdb under 2021. Read against the paper, the sample's time point label means: about 28 days (+/-7) after the second vaccine dose. Receptors were amplified or captured by the immunoSEQ multiplex PCR assay. The table comes from immuneACCESS by way of TCRdb, which keeps in-frame sequences with V and J called. Part of the clones is missing from these tables; in studies checked, under half for an unresolved V gene and the rest for unknown reasons. This sample comprises tens of thousands of clones, approximately 87% of them detected only once. The ten largest clonotypes hold approximately 1.3% of the sample. Sequencing used peripheral blood, obtained 28 days after the second AZD1222 dose. These receptors originate from an adult who received the AZD1222 COVID-19 vaccine.

The chain has TRBV30 and TRBJ1-5, with D unclear. The CDR3 is 14 amino acids. Trimming removed 0 bases at V and 0 bases at J, with 6 bases between. The germline CDR1 and CDR2 sequences are GTSNPN and SVGIG (reference sequence). The CDR3 DNA sequence: TGTGCCTGGAGTGTGCGGGGTAGCAATCAGCCCCAGCATTTT. Protein: CAWSVRGSNQPQHF.

This chain uses TRBV6-1 with TRBJ2-7; no clear D. V lost 3 bases and J lost 6, with 9 bases in between. This CDR3 contains 12 residues. Per germline, CDR1 MNHNS and CDR2 SASEGT. The CDR3, as DNA: TGTGCCAGCAGTGAGGACCGCTCCGAGCAGTACTTC. Translating it yields CASSEDRSEQYF.

The chain couples TRBV19 to TRBJ2-1; TRBD1 matches at 10 bases. The CDR3 is 14 amino acids. Germline V CDR1 and CDR2: LNHDA, SQIVND (reference sequence). The V segment lost 5 bases and the J segment 10 bases; nucleotides outside the gene matches: 8. The CDR3 reads CASSLGTGASEQFF. The CDR3 DNA reads TGTGCCAGTAGTTTGGGGACAGGGGCTAGCGAGCAGTTCTTC.

This chain uses TRBV5-1 with TRBJ2-7; TRBD2 is a possible D gene (5 bases). The germline CDR1 and CDR2 sequences are SGHRS and YFSETQ. The CDR3 is 13 amino acids. Trimming took 0 bases from V and 3 from J, leaving 7 bases between them. Written as DNA, the CDR3 is TGCGCCAGCAGCTTGGAACGGGGCTACGAGCAGTACTTC. Translating it yields CASSLERGYEQYF.

The V gene is TRBV9, the J gene TRBJ2-7; a possible D gene is TRBD2 (5 bases). V dropped 0 bases and J dropped 6 bases, with 10 bases sitting between them. CDR3 size: 13 residues. Germline V gives CDR1 SGDLS, CDR2 YYNGEE. As DNA, the CDR3 is TGTGCCAGCAGCGTAGGGCTAGCCTCCGAGCAGTACTTC. Its translation: CASSVGLASEQYF.

V gene TRBV7-3 combines with J gene TRBJ2-7; 10 bases agree with TRBD1. The CDR3 sequence is 13 residues long. Germline assignment: CDR1 SGHTA and CDR2 FQGTGA. Unmatched junction bases numbered 2, after V lost 3 bases and J lost 6 bases. The DNA of the CDR3 is TGTGCCAGCAGCTTGGACAGGGGGGGCGAGCAGTACTTC. It translates to CASSLDRGGEQYF. The variable domain in full, with the rest retrieved from reference TRBV7-3 and TRBJ2-7, is GAGVSQTPSNKVTEKGKYVELRCDPISGHTALYWYRQSLGQGPEFLIYFQGTGAADDSGLPNDRFFAVRPEGSVSTLKIQRTERGDSAVYLCASSLDRGGEQYFGPGTRLTVT.

This chain joins TRBV5-1 and TRBJ1-2, with D possibly being TRBD1 (5 bases). Trimming removed 4 bases at V and 1 base at J, with 8 bases between. This CDR3 has 13 residues. CDR1 SGHRS and CDR2 YFSETQ come from the germline V gene. For the CDR3, the DNA is TGCGCCAGCAGCAGCGACAGTAACTATGGCTACACCTTC. Encoded protein: CASSSDSNYGYTF. The full variable domain, in which reference TRBV5-1 and TRBJ1-2 provide the parts outside the CDR3, is KAGVTQTPRYLIKTRGQQVTLSCSPISGHRSVSWYQQTPGQGLQFLFEYFSETQRNKGNFPGRFSGRQFSNSRSEMNVSTLELGDSALYLCASSSDSNYGYTFGSGTRLTVV.

V usage is TRBV5-5 and J usage is TRBJ1-5; D ambiguous. Per germline, CDR1 SGHKS and CDR2 YYEKEE (reference sequence). The CDR3 runs 15 residues. Trimming left V 3 bases short and J 3 bases short, with 13 bases between. DNA of the CDR3: TGTGCCAGCAGCTCGATAGCTACTCTCAATCAGCCCCAGCATTTT. Protein: CASSSIATLNQPQHF.

V usage is TRBV28 and J usage is TRBJ2-7, with TRBD1 matching over 7 bases. Germline loops: CDR1 MDHEN, CDR2 SYDVKM. This CDR3 has 15 residues. After removal of 3 bases from V and 3 bases from J, the junction contained 8 bases not matched to a gene. The CDR3 bases are TGTGCCAGCAGTTTTATCGGGACAGCGAACTACGAGCAGTACTTC. Protein: CASSFIGTANYEQYF.

V gene TRBV5-1 combines with J gene TRBJ2-7; TRBD1 might be the D (6 bases). CDR1 SGHRS and CDR2 YFSETQ come from the germline V gene. The V end was cut by 4 bases, the J end by 5 bases, with 16 bases between. The CDR3 loop spans 14 amino acids. CDR3 sequence reads: CASSPAGAINEQYF. For the CDR3, the DNA is TGCGCCAGCAGCCCAGCAGGGGCGATAAACGAGCAGTACTTC.

V usage is TRBV18 and J usage is TRBJ1-1, with no clear D. CDR3 size: 12 residues. In germline, CDR1 is KGHSH, CDR2 LQKENI. V dropped 3 bases and J dropped 5 bases, with 7 bases sitting between them. The CDR3 DNA is TGTGCCAGCTCACCTCGGGATACTGAAGCTTTCTTT. It specifies CASSPRDTEAFF.

The CDR3 loop reads CASSPWGTGGRTNEKLFF. The CDR3 coding sequence is TGTGCCAGCAGCCCTTGGGGGACAGGGGGGAGAACTAATGAAAAACTGTTTTTT. The chain links TRBV5-8 to TRBJ1-4; the match to TRBD1 covers 11 bases. CDR1 SGHTS and CDR2 YDEGEE come from the germline V gene. CDR3 length: 18 residues. With V trimmed by 4 bases and J by 1 base, 9 bases remained unmatched.

This chain links TRBV19 with TRBJ2-3, with no clear D. The CDR3 totals 16 residues. The V end lost 6 bases, the J end lost 2 bases, and 18 bases lay between the germline ends. Germline lookup yields CDR1 LNHDA and CDR2 SQIVND (reference sequence). As DNA, the CDR3 is TGTGCCAGTAGCCCTGGACGGCTACAGCTCACAGATACGCAGTATTTT. This encodes CASSPGRLQLTDTQYF.

The chain recombines TRBV19 with TRBJ1-5; D unclear. Germline V gene data show CDR1 as LNHDA and CDR2 as SQIVND (reference sequence). V was shortened by 5 bases and J by 0 bases, with 11 bases between the two germline ends. The CDR3 length is 15 residues. CDR3 bases: TGTGCCAGTAGTTGGCTGGCGGATAGCAATCAGCCCCAGCATTTT. Its protein is CASSWLADSNQPQHF.

The chain combines TRBV7-2 with TRBJ2-5; a possible D gene is TRBD1 (6 bases). In germline, CDR1 is SGHTA, CDR2 FQGNSA. Trimming stripped 2 bases from V and 3 bases from J, with 10 bases between. The CDR3 has 14 amino acids. CDR3 sequence reads: CASSLRGQKETQYF. The CDR3, as DNA: TGTGCCAGCAGCTTAAGGGGACAAAAAGAGACCCAGTACTTC.

This sequence joins TRBV7-2 and TRBJ2-5, with unresolved D. Germline assignment: CDR1 SGHTA and CDR2 FQGNSA. V was clipped by 4 bases and J by 2 bases, with 11 bases between them. The CDR3 spans 14 residues. The DNA for the CDR3 is TGTGCCAGCAGCTCACGGATGGGACAAGAGACCCAGTACTTC. Its protein product is CASSSRMGQETQYF.

The chain couples TRBV4-1 to TRBJ1-5; D is uncertain. This CDR3 contains 16 residues. Germline CDR1 reads MGHRA; CDR2 reads YSYEKL. V was shortened by 1 base and J by 0 bases, with 10 bases between the two germline ends. For the CDR3, the DNA is TGCGCCAGCAGCCAAGGAGGGATACTTAGCAATCAGCCCCAGCATTTT. It specifies CASSQGGILSNQPQHF.

The rearrangement uses TRBV5-1 and TRBJ2-7, with D possibly TRBD2 on 6 matching bases. Germline V gene sequence: CDR1 SGHRS, CDR2 YFSETQ. There are 13 residues in the CDR3. The germline V and J ends were trimmed by 0 bases and 3 bases, with 7 bases remaining between them. The CDR3 reads CASSLAGSYEQYF. The CDR3 nucleotides are TGCGCCAGCAGCTTGGCCGGGAGCTACGAGCAGTACTTC.

V usage is TRBV7-6 and J usage is TRBJ2-7; unclear D gene. Germline V gene lookup returns CDR1 SGHVS and CDR2 FNYEAQ. The CDR3 is 14 amino acids. With 5 bases removed from V and 3 bases from J, the gap between germline ends came to 14 bases. This chain's CDR3 is CASSPVQDGYEQYF. The CDR3 region has the DNA TGTGCCAGCAGCCCCGTCCAGGACGGCTACGAGCAGTACTTC.

The sample holds a few counts of this clone. The rearrangement links TRBV30 to TRBJ1-6, with a tentative D call TRBD1 (6 bases). V lost 4 bases to trimming and J lost 7 bases, with 11 bases between them. The CDR3 has 13 amino acids. Looked up from germline, CDR1 is GTSNPN and CDR2 is SVGIG (reference sequence). CDR3 DNA sequence: TGTGCCTGGAAGGACAGCCACAATTCACCCCTCCACTTT. As protein: CAWKDSHNSPLHF.

The gene calls are TRBV7-2 and TRBJ2-1, with 9 bases lining up with TRBD1. V dropped 1 base and J dropped 5; count of bases not matched to a gene: 6. The CDR3 has 16 amino acids. Germline V gene data show CDR1 as SGHTA and CDR2 as FQGNSA. CDR3 DNA: TGTGCCAGCAGCTTAGTCTGGGACAGGGTCAACAATGAGCAGTTCTTC. Amino acid sequence: CASSLVWDRVNNEQFF.

The rearrangement links TRBV18 to TRBJ2-2; D is ambiguous. Germline V gene lookup returns CDR1 KGHSH and CDR2 LQKENI. Trimming left V 7 bases short and J 2 bases short, with 5 bases between. This CDR3 is 12 amino acids long. CDR3 amino acids: CASYRNTGELFF. For the CDR3, the DNA is TGTGCCAGCTACCGTAACACCGGGGAGCTGTTTTTT.

V and J are TRBV11-2 and TRBJ2-7, with D perhaps being TRBD1 or TRBD2 (5 bases each). The V gene lost 1 base and the J gene lost 2 bases, with 9 bases spanning the gap. The CDR3 loop spans 14 amino acids. Germline CDR1 reads SGHAT; CDR2 reads FQNNGV. The CDR3 here is CASSLGGSTYEQYF. CDR3 in DNA: TGTGCCAGCAGCTTAGGGGGGTCTACCTACGAGCAGTACTTC.

The CDR3 region has the DNA TGTGCCAGCAGTTCATCCATACCTCCCGAGGAGCAGTTCTTC. This gives the protein CASSSSIPPEEQFF. J is TRBJ2-1 and V is TRBV28; D not certain. V lost 4 bases to trimming and J lost 10 bases, with 17 bases between them. The CDR3 has 14 amino acids. In germline, CDR1 is MDHEN, CDR2 SYDVKM. Using reference TRBV28 and TRBJ2-1 for the parts outside the CDR3, the full variable domain is DVKVTQSSRYLVKRTGEKVFLECVQDMDHENMFWYRQDPGLGLRLIYFSYDVKMKEKGDIPEGYSVSREKKERFSLILESASTNQTSMYLCASSSSIPPEEQFFGPGTRLTVL.

The chain carries TRBV5-1 and TRBJ1-2; D gene ambiguous. V was trimmed by 1 base and J by 7 bases, leaving 11 bases between them. The V gene's germline CDR1 is SGHRS and CDR2 YFSETQ. The CDR3 is 13 residues long. In nucleotides, the CDR3 is TGCGCCAGCAGCTTGACTGGGGTCGGTGGCTACACCTTC. Its protein is CASSLTGVGGYTF. Looking up the rest from reference TRBV5-1 and TRBJ1-2 gives the full variable domain: KAGVTQTPRYLIKTRGQQVTLSCSPISGHRSVSWYQQTPGQGLQFLFEYFSETQRNKGNFPGRFSGRQFSNSRSEMNVSTLELGDSALYLCASSLTGVGGYTFGSGTRLTVV.

Concerning this clone itself: At the DNA level, this CDR3 is encoded by other sequences in the same sample as well. The chain combines TRBV30 with TRBJ1-4, with D unresolved. CDR3 length: 11 amino acids. Germline-derived CDR1 and CDR2 are GTSNPN and SVGIG (reference sequence). V lost 0 bases, J lost 7 bases, and 3 bases lay in between. The DNA for the CDR3 is TGTGCCTGGAGTGTGGGTGAAAAACTGTTTTTT. Translating gives CAWSVGEKLFF.

This clone was seen a single time. The genes are TRBV5-8 and TRBJ1-5; TRBD1 matches at 8 bases. V dropped 3 bases and J dropped 8; count of bases not matched to a gene: 4. The CDR3 has 13 amino acids. CDR1 and CDR2 from the germline V gene are SGHTS and YDEGEE. The CDR3 is CASSSGGSKPQHF. The DNA for the CDR3 is TGTGCCAGCAGCTCAGGGGGCTCAAAGCCCCAGCATTTT.

V gene TRBV5-1 combines with J gene TRBJ1-3; 7 bases map to TRBD1. Germline loops: CDR1 SGHRS, CDR2 YFSETQ. The CDR3 runs to 17 residues. V shed 2 bases and J 0 bases; nucleotides not matched to a gene: 8. CDR3 nucleotide sequence: TGCGCCAGCAGCTTAGGGGACAGAGTTTTCTCTGGAAACACCATATATTTT. Its protein product is CASSLGDRVFSGNTIYF.

This clone was recorded once. The chain combines TRBV6-4 with TRBJ1-5; unclear D gene. From germline, CDR1 is MRHNA and CDR2 SNTAGT. Trimming pared 10 bases from V and 4 bases from J, leaving 11 bases between. This CDR3 is 12 amino acids long. CDR3 DNA: TGTGCCACCTCCAGTGGGAATCAGCCCCAGCATTTT. Its protein product is CATSSGNQPQHF.

The CDR3 is CANGAWVGGSGELFF. CDR3 nucleotides: TGTGCCAATGGGGCTTGGGTAGGAGGTTCCGGGGAGCTGTTTTTT. The genes are TRBV7-3 and TRBJ2-2, with D possibly called TRBD1 or TRBD2 (5 bases each). The CDR3 has 15 residues. V lost 10 bases, J lost 6 bases, and 21 bases lay in between. Germline CDR1 SGHTA, CDR2 FQGTGA.

The V and J genes are TRBV6-5 and TRBJ1-2; D is perhaps TRBD1 (5 bases). Trimming shortened V by 5 bases and J by 8 bases, and 12 bases separated the two germline ends. CDR1 is MNHEY, CDR2 SVGAGI, per germline. This CDR3 is 12 amino acids long. The CDR3 DNA sequence: TGTGCCAGCAGTACCAGGGTTCAAGGCTACACCTTC. As protein: CASSTRVQGYTF.

V is TRBV30 and J is TRBJ1-6, with D possibly being TRBD1 (5 bases). CDR1 and CDR2 from the germline V gene are GTSNPN and SVGIG (reference sequence). V lost 7 bases and J 7 bases, leaving 14 bases between the germline ends. CDR3 length: 13 residues. DNA of the CDR3: TGTGCCTATACCATCGGGGGGAATTCACCCCTCCACTTT. It yields the protein CAYTIGGNSPLHF.